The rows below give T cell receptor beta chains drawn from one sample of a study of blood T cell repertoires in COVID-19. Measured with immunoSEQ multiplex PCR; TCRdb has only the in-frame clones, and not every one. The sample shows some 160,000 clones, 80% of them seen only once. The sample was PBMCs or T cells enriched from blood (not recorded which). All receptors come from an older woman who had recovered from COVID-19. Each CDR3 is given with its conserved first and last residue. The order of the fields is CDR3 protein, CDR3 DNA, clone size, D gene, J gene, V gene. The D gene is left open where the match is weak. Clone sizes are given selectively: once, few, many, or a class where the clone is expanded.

CDR3aa: CATSEGGTNNEQFF
CDR3nt: TGTGCCACCAGTGAGGGGGGGACGAACAATGAGCAGTTCTTC
abundance: NA
d_gene: TRBD2
j_gene: TRBJ2-1
v_gene: TRBV24-1

CDR3aa: CASSPTSGRADTQYF
CDR3nt: TGTGCCAGCAGCCCCACTAGCGGAAGGGCAGATACGCAGTATTTT
abundance: NA
d_gene: TRBD2
j_gene: TRBJ2-3
v_gene: TRBV6-4

CDR3aa: CASSKAYSYGYTF
CDR3nt: TGTGCCAGCAGCAAAGCTTACAGCTATGGCTACACCTTC
abundance: few
d_gene: NA
j_gene: TRBJ1-2
v_gene: TRBV21-1

CDR3aa: CAAGQGEDNEQFF
CDR3nt: TGTGCCGCGGGACAGGGGGAGGACAATGAGCAGTTCTTC
abundance: NA
d_gene: TRBD1
j_gene: TRBJ2-1
v_gene: TRBV10-3

CDR3aa: CASSSDSRSYEQYF
CDR3nt: TGTGCCAGCTCATCAGACAGCCGCTCCTACGAGCAGTACTTC
abundance: NA
d_gene: NA
j_gene: TRBJ2-7
v_gene: TRBV18

CDR3aa: CASTGGGNEQFF
CDR3nt: TGTGCCAGCACGGGAGGCGGCAATGAGCAGTTCTTC
abundance: few
d_gene: TRBD2
j_gene: TRBJ2-1
v_gene: TRBV27

CDR3aa: CASSFRGGINEQYF
CDR3nt: TGTGCCAGCAGCTTTCGAGGGGGCATCAACGAGCAGTACTTC
abundance: NA
d_gene: TRBD1
j_gene: TRBJ2-7
v_gene: TRBV5-5

CDR3aa: CSVVRQMDAEAFF
CDR3nt: TGCAGCGTTGTAAGACAGATGGACGCTGAAGCTTTCTTT
abundance: NA
d_gene: NA
j_gene: TRBJ1-1
v_gene: TRBV29-1

CDR3aa: CASSPVRRQGSLLAQYF
CDR3nt: TGTGCCAGCTCACCAGTAAGGCGACAGGGCTCTCTGTTGGCACAGTACTTC
abundance: NA
d_gene: TRBD1
j_gene: TRBJ2-5
v_gene: TRBV18

CDR3aa: CASSLYSSQPQHF
CDR3nt: TGTGCCAGCAGTTTATATTCGAGTCAGCCCCAGCATTTT
abundance: NA
d_gene: NA
j_gene: TRBJ1-5
v_gene: TRBV27

CDR3aa: CASSSRTREETQYF
CDR3nt: TGCGCCAGCAGCTCTAGGACTAGAGAAGAGACCCAGTACTTC
abundance: NA
d_gene: TRBD2
j_gene: TRBJ2-5
v_gene: TRBV5-1

CDR3aa: CASSLAPAASGANVLTF
CDR3nt: TGTGCCAGCAGCTTAGCGCCGGCGGCCTCTGGGGCCAACGTCCTGACTTTC
abundance: once
d_gene: NA
j_gene: TRBJ2-6
v_gene: TRBV7-6

CDR3aa: CASSVGAGYTF
CDR3nt: TGTGCCAGCAGTGTTGGGGCCGGCTACACCTTC
abundance: NA
d_gene: NA
j_gene: TRBJ1-2
v_gene: TRBV6-4

CDR3aa: CATSDFLTSGGARIETQYF
CDR3nt: TGTGCCACCAGTGATTTCCTTACTAGCGGGGGGGCAAGGATCGAGACCCAGTACTTC
abundance: NA
d_gene: TRBD2
j_gene: TRBJ2-5
v_gene: TRBV24-1

CDR3aa: CASTQGQGRNYGYTF
CDR3nt: TGTGCCAGCACCCAAGGACAGGGCCGTAACTATGGCTACACCTTC
abundance: NA
d_gene: TRBD1
j_gene: TRBJ1-2
v_gene: TRBV7-9

CDR3aa: CASSTTGNTEAFF
CDR3nt: TGTGCCAGCAGCACGACGGGGAACACTGAAGCTTTCTTT
abundance: NA
d_gene: NA
j_gene: TRBJ1-1
v_gene: TRBV6-4

CDR3aa: CASSLEGLAGIQYF
CDR3nt: TGTGCCAGCAGCCTAGAGGGACTAGCAGGCATTCAGTACTTC
abundance: few
d_gene: TRBD2
j_gene: TRBJ2-4
v_gene: TRBV3-1/TRBV3-2

CDR3aa: CASSFVGSSGGAYGTQYF
CDR3nt: TGTGCCAGCAGCTTTGTCGGTTCTAGCGGGGGGGCCTATGGGACCCAGTACTTC
abundance: NA
d_gene: TRBD2
j_gene: TRBJ2-5
v_gene: TRBV5-4

CDR3aa: CASRKRQDYNEQFF
CDR3nt: TGTGCCAGTAGAAAAAGGCAGGACTACAATGAGCAGTTCTTC
abundance: NA
d_gene: NA
j_gene: TRBJ2-1
v_gene: TRBV19

CDR3aa: CASSLTVTGELFF
CDR3nt: TGTGCCAGCAGTTTAACGGTCACCGGGGAGCTGTTTTTT
abundance: NA
d_gene: NA
j_gene: TRBJ2-2
v_gene: TRBV27